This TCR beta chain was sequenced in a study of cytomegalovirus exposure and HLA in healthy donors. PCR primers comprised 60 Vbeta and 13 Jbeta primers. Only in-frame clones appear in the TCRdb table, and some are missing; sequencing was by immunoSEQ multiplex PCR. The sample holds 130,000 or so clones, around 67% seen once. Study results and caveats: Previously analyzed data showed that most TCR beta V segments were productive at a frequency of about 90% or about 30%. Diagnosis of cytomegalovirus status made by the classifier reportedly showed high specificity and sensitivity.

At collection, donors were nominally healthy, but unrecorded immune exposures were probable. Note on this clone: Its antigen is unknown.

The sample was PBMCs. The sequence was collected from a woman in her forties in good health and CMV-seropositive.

The CDR3 nucleotides read TGCAGCGTGGCCGACAGGGCAACGAGCACAGATACGCAGTATTTT. Protein sequence: CSVADRATSTDTQYF. The chain recombines TRBV29-1 with TRBJ2-3, with 7 bases matching TRBD1. The V gene's germline CDR1 is SQVTM and CDR2 ANQGSEA. The V gene end was trimmed by 6 bases and the J gene end by 0 bases; junction bases not matched to a gene: 9. The CDR3 covers 15 residues.